This is a list of T cell receptor beta chains from one sample in a study of radiation and T cells in renal cell carcinoma. Clones were sequenced by immunoSEQ multiplex PCR, and TCRdb holds only the in-frame ones, with some missing. The sample shows about 20,000 clones, around 80% of them seen only once. The specimen comprised blood, sampled from a patient whose treatment included radiotherapy and nephrectomy. The receptor source for this set is a man between 60 and 75 years old with renal cell carcinoma. CDR3s include the opening cysteine and the closing phenylalanine or tryptophan. A D gene is named only where the DNA matches it firmly. Not every row has a clone size; where given, it reads once, few, many or a size class.

j_gene | v_gene | abundance | d_gene | CDR3aa
TRBJ2-7 | TRBV10-3 | once | TRBD2 | CAIPPLAGGLNGQYF
TRBJ1-5 | TRBV6-6 | - | - | CASSYSPDPNQPQHF
TRBJ2-1 | TRBV5-4 | - | - | CASSFWDPVYNEQFF
TRBJ1-1 | TRBV4-3 | - | - | CASSRKDTTNTEAFF
TRBJ2-5 | TRBV5-6 | - | - | CASSLEETQYF
TRBJ2-7 | TRBV19 | - | TRBD2 | CASTLRGGTTPDEQYF
TRBJ2-7 | TRBV7-2 | once | TRBD2 | CASSSSSGPFEQYF
TRBJ2-1 | TRBV7-9 | - | - | CASSPPRSINEQFF
TRBJ1-1 | TRBV2 | few | TRBD1 | CASQGTGTEAFF
TRBJ2-7 | TRBV18 | - | TRBD1 | CASSPKTGGNEQYF
TRBJ2-5 | TRBV6-5 | few | - | CASSNSEETQYF
TRBJ2-3 | TRBV27 | - | - | CASSLMASANRLSTDTQYF
TRBJ1-2 | TRBV7-8 | - | - | CASSPTTASYTNGYTF
TRBJ2-2 | TRBV10-3 | - | - | CAGRTANTGELFF
TRBJ1-1 | TRBV2 | - | TRBD1 | CASTGTGHTEAFF
TRBJ2-7 | TRBV7-2 | - | TRBD1 | CASSPGTGAREQYF
TRBJ2-1 | TRBV2 | - | - | CASNPRLGYNEQFF
TRBJ1-1 | TRBV6-6 | - | - | CASRNGGGMNTEAFF
TRBJ1-1 | TRBV6-5 | once | TRBD1 | CASRNGQGREAFF
TRBJ1-6 | TRBV11-2 | - | - | CASSPPYNSPLHF
TRBJ1-2 | TRBV28 | - | TRBD1 | CASSTTGGTYGYTF
TRBJ1-3 | TRBV30 | - | - | CAWGPENTIYF
TRBJ1-1 | TRBV7-8 | - | - | CASSLAGRRVNTEAFF
TRBJ2-5 | TRBV7-2 | - | - | CASSLTRQETQYF
TRBJ1-4 | TRBV7-8 | - | TRBD1 | CASSSTGGYEKLFF
TRBJ2-1 | TRBV5-1 | - | - | CASTLGEDSYNEQFF
TRBJ2-5 | TRBV29-1 | - | - | CSAAGPQETQYF
TRBJ2-5 | TRBV21-1 | few | - | CAGRYYRGQETQYF
TRBJ2-7 | TRBV7-8 | - | - | CASSLGALPYEQYF
TRBJ2-1 | TRBV11-2 | - | - | CASSFGFSSYNEQFF
TRBJ2-5 | TRBV11-3 | - | - | CASSLGQGPQETQYF
TRBJ1-2 | TRBV27 | once | - | CASSFGWSHGYTF
TRBJ2-7 | TRBV6-5 | - | - | CASSYQSFPSPNEQYF
TRBJ2-2 | TRBV7-9 | - | - | CASSYLSAGELFF
TRBJ1-1 | TRBV27 | - | - | CASRRMNTEAFF
TRBJ2-7 | TRBV7-3 | - | - | CASSEPGSRQYF
TRBJ1-2 | TRBV10-3 | once | - | CAISESGDGYGYTF
TRBJ1-2 | TRBV2 | - | - | CASSEWGGQATNYGYTF
TRBJ2-7 | TRBV4-1 | - | TRBD1 | CASSQGDRGIDEQYF
TRBJ2-4 | TRBV6-1 | - | TRBD2 | CASSDPGLLAKNIQYF
TRBJ2-7 | TRBV11-1 | - | - | CASTTHAGRVVDEQYF
TRBJ2-2 | TRBV10-3 | - | - | CAISRPGELFF
TRBJ2-7 | TRBV4-1 | - | TRBD2 | CASSQVASGTYEQYF
TRBJ2-7 | TRBV7-2 | - | TRBD2 | CASRSGGTSGYEQYF
TRBJ1-5 | TRBV2 | - | - | CASSVRGSQPQHF
TRBJ1-1 | TRBV15 | - | - | CATSRGQPAVTEAFF
TRBJ1-2 | TRBV7-9 | - | TRBD1 | CASSHVRDRGSYGYTF
TRBJ2-6 | TRBV7-9 | - | TRBD1 | CASSFTGAAGANVLTF
TRBJ1-1 | TRBV5-1 | - | - | CASSLGGQGPDTEAFF
TRBJ2-7 | TRBV19 | - | TRBD2 | CASSTPPGLAAAYEQYF
TRBJ2-1 | TRBV9 | - | TRBD2 | CASSVGEGLAGVSYNEQFF